These 5 T cell receptor beta chains originate from one sample sequenced in a study of cytotoxic CD8 clonotypes in ibrutinib-treated CLL. The data were produced by immunoSEQ multiplex PCR, yet TCRdb's version contains in-frame clones alone and is incomplete. The sample includes 150,000 or so clones, 75% to 85% seen only once; the top ten take less than 8.5%. Here the sequenced sample was PBMCs, taken after 36 months of ibrutinib treatment. Receptors were obtained from a human donor with chronic lymphocytic leukemia.

This clone was seen once. V and J are TRBV9 and TRBJ2-7; 8 nucleotides match TRBD1. Germline CDR1 and CDR2: SGDLS and YYNGEE. J gave up 5 bases and V 2 bases, and 6 bases lay outside the gene matches. This CDR3 spans 14 amino acids. CDR3 nucleotides: TGTGCCAGCAGCGTCGGACAGGGCACGGACGAGCAGTACTTC. Protein sequence: CASSVGQGTDEQYF.

This clone appeared a few times. The rearrangement joins TRBV15 to TRBJ2-7; possibly TRBD1 for D (5 bases). CDR1 LNHNV and CDR2 YYDKDF come from the germline V gene (reference sequence). The CDR3 consists of 13 residues. V was shortened by 1 base and J by 4 bases, with 8 bases between the two germline ends. CDR3 protein: CATSRGQRYEQYF. The CDR3 DNA follows: TGTGCCACCAGCAGAGGACAGCGATACGAGCAGTACTTC.

This clone was counted once. The chain couples TRBV6-5 to TRBJ1-4; no firm D call. The V gene lost 2 bases and the J gene lost 10 bases, with 11 bases spanning the gap. The CDR3 runs 13 residues. Germline CDR1 and CDR2: MNHEY and SVGAGI. As DNA, the CDR3 is TGTGCCAGCAGTTACAGGCCAGTTGGAAAACTGTTTTTT. It yields the protein CASSYRPVGKLFF.

The chain joins TRBV2 to TRBJ1-1, with D perhaps TRBD1 (5 bases). V lost 6 bases to trimming and J lost 4 bases, with 21 bases between them. Germline CDR1 and CDR2: SNHLY and FYNNEI. The CDR3 has 16 amino acids. CDR3 sequence (DNA): TGTGCCAGCAGCCACCTGGGACGGTCTCCGGGCACTGAAGCTTTCTTT. Translation gives CASSHLGRSPGTEAFF.

The chain links TRBV30 to TRBJ1-1; D may be TRBD1 (5 bases). The CDR3 extends over 12 amino acids. From germline, CDR1 is GTSNPN and CDR2 SVGIG (reference sequence). V lost 1 base and J lost 3, with 6 bases in between. The CDR3 loop is CAWSGQYTEAFF. Written as DNA, the CDR3 is TGTGCCTGGAGTGGACAGTACACTGAAGCTTTCTTT.